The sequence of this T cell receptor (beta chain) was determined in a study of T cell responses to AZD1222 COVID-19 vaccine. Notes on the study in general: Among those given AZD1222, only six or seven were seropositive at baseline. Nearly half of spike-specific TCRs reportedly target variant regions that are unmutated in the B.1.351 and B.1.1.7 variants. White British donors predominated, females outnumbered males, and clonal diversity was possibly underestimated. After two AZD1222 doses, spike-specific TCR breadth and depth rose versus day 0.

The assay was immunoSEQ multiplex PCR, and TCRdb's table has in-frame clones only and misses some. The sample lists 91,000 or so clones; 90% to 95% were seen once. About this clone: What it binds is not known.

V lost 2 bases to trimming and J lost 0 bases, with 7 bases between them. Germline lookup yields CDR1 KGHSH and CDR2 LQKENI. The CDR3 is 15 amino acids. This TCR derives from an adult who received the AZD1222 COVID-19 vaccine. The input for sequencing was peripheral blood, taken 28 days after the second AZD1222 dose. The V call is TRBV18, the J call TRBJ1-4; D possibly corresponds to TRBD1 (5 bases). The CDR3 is CASSPIRATNEKLFF. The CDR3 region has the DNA TGTGCCAGCTCACCAATCAGGGCAACTAATGAAAAACTGTTTTTT.